Shown below are 21 T cell receptor beta chains from a single sample sequenced in a study of cytomegalovirus exposure and HLA in healthy donors. Both 60 Vbeta primers and 13 Jbeta primers went into the PCR. This table comes from immunoSEQ multiplex PCR, and its TCRdb copy is limited to in-frame clones, with some not included. The repertoire consists of about 99,000 clones, with about 9.4% occurring once and the leading ten covering over 4.5%. The specimen sequenced was PBMCs. These receptors all stem from a middle-aged man in good health and CMV-seropositive.

The gene calls are TRBV27 and TRBJ1-1; no firm D call. The CDR3 loop spans 13 amino acids. With 5 bases removed from V and 5 bases from J, the gap between germline ends came to 12 bases. Germline assignment: CDR1 MNHEY and CDR2 SMNVEV (reference sequence). The DNA for the CDR3 is TGTGCCAGCAGTCCTCTGTTTATGACTGAAGCTTTCTTT. Translated: CASSPLFMTEAFF.

Of note for this clone: The same CDR3 also results from other DNA sequences found in this sample. This chain links TRBV19 with TRBJ2-1, with D unclear. Deletions cut 4 bases from V and 9 bases from J, with 10 bases between. There are 12 residues in the CDR3. Germline assignment: CDR1 LNHDA and CDR2 SQIVND (reference sequence). The chain's CDR3 is CASSTHGVEQFF. The CDR3 DNA reads as TGTGCCAGTAGTACCCACGGTGTTGAGCAGTTCTTC. Looking up the rest from reference TRBV19 and TRBJ2-1 gives the full variable domain: DGGITQSPKYLFRKEGQNVTLSCEQNLNHDAMYWYRQDPGQGLRLIYYSQIVNDFQKGDIAEGYSVSREKKESFPLTVTSAQKNPTAFYLCASSTHGVEQFFGPGTRLTVL.

The chain uses TRBV5-6 and TRBJ2-2; maybe TRBD2 (7 bases). CDR1 SGHDT and CDR2 YYEEEE come from the germline V gene. The CDR3 runs to 16 residues. Trimming removed 4 bases from V and 4 bases from J, with 17 bases in between. CDR3 protein: CASSVKGEGVTGELFF. CDR3 nucleotide sequence: TGTGCCAGCAGCGTTAAGGGGGAGGGGGTCACCGGGGAGCTGTTTTTT.

This clone was counted a few times. The CDR3 loop reads CSVEDLRGDYGYTF. In nucleotides, the CDR3 is TGCAGCGTTGAAGATCTCAGGGGGGACTATGGCTACACCTTC. The chain carries TRBV29-1 and TRBJ1-2; 7 bases are shared with TRBD1. J was trimmed by 3 bases and V by 0 bases; bases with no gene match: 4. Per germline, CDR1 SQVTM and CDR2 ANQGSEA. This CDR3 comprises 14 residues.

This clone was seen a few times. V is TRBV18 and J is TRBJ2-7, with 7 bases identical to TRBD1. Germline assignment: CDR1 KGHSH and CDR2 LQKENI. The ends lost 2 bases at V and 6 bases at J; junction bases unmatched: 4. The CDR3 runs 13 residues. The CDR3 here is CASSPGQVVEQYF. The CDR3 nucleotides are TGTGCCAGCTCACCAGGACAGGTTGTCGAGCAGTACTTC.

This clone showed up just a few times. V gene TRBV2 combines with J gene TRBJ2-1; the match to TRBD2 covers 7 bases. CDR1 SNHLY and CDR2 FYNNEI come from the germline V gene. This CDR3 spans 16 amino acids. V shed 4 bases, J shed 5 bases, and the junction held 11 bases outside the gene matches. Here the CDR3 reads CASSVSGNDQNNEQFF. CDR3 sequence (DNA): TGTGCCAGCAGTGTGAGCGGGAACGATCAAAACAATGAGCAGTTCTTC.

This chain connects TRBV4-3 to TRBJ2-7, with unresolved D. Trimming left V 0 bases short and J 2 bases short, with 8 bases between. Per germline, CDR1 LGHNA and CDR2 YSLEER. The CDR3 contains 14 residues. CDR3 nucleotides: TGCGCCAGCAGCCAAGATTCGAACACCTACGAGCAGTACTTC. This encodes CASSQDSNTYEQYF.

This rearrangement joins TRBV29-1 to TRBJ2-5; D uncertain. The CDR3 has 13 residues. The ends were cut back, 5 bases at V and 2 bases at J, with 12 bases in the middle. Looked up from germline, CDR1 is SQVTM and CDR2 is ANQGSEA. Here the CDR3 reads CSVSWQAQETQYF. The CDR3 region has the DNA TGCAGCGTTTCCTGGCAGGCTCAAGAGACCCAGTACTTC.

This sequence joins TRBV7-2 and TRBJ2-3, with D uncertain. Germline CDR1 SGHTA, CDR2 FQGNSA. The CDR3 has 13 residues. V shed 5 bases and J shed 2 bases, with 8 bases lying between them. CDR3 amino acids: CASSRQITDTQYF. Here the CDR3 DNA reads TGTGCCAGCAGCCGTCAGATCACAGATACGCAGTATTTT.

V and J are TRBV7-9 and TRBJ2-1; 7 positions match TRBD1. Germline lookup yields CDR1 SEHNR and CDR2 FQNEAQ (reference sequence). The CDR3 has 15 amino acids. V was pared by 5 bases and J by 4 bases, with 8 bases of the junction left unmatched. CDR3 residues: CASSAAGTEYNEQFF. The CDR3 nucleotides are TGTGCCAGCAGCGCCGCCGGGACAGAATACAATGAGCAGTTCTTC.

This chain connects TRBV6-1 to TRBJ1-1; 9 nucleotides agree with TRBD1. V shed 3 bases and J 4 bases; nucleotides not matched to a gene: 6. In germline, CDR1 is MNHNS, CDR2 SASEGT. The CDR3 has 15 amino acids. CDR3 coding DNA: TGTGCCAGCAGTGATTTGGTGACAGGGGGCACTGAAGCTTTCTTT. It specifies CASSDLVTGGTEAFF.

Only a few counts were recorded for this clone. The rearrangement joins TRBV5-4 to TRBJ2-3; no definite D call. The length of the CDR3 is 14 residues. V lost 0 bases and J lost 2, with 7 bases in between. Per the germline V gene, CDR1 is SGHNT and CDR2 is YYREEE (reference sequence). The CDR3: CASSLGHNTDTQYF. The CDR3 DNA sequence: TGTGCCAGCAGCTTGGGCCACAACACAGATACGCAGTATTTT.

This chain joins TRBV6-1 and TRBJ1-5; 7 nucleotides align to TRBD1. Germline loops: CDR1 MNHNS, CDR2 SASEGT. V shed 4 bases and J 6 bases; nucleotides not matched to a gene: 6. This CDR3 has 14 residues. CDR3 amino acids: CASSAQGKGQPQHF. CDR3 DNA sequence: TGTGCCAGCAGTGCACAGGGGAAGGGTCAGCCCCAGCATTTT.

The chain couples TRBV4-1 to TRBJ2-1, with 12 bases identical to TRBD2. This CDR3 region has 16 residues. Germline trimming cut 1 base from V and 7 bases from J; bases unmatched to any gene: 5. CDR1 and CDR2 (germline): MGHRA, YSYEKL. CDR3 nucleotide sequence: TGCGCCAGCAGCCAAGTACTAGCGGGAGGTTTGAATGAGCAGTTCTTC. Protein: CASSQVLAGGLNEQFF.

The table lists this clone with a few counts. The J gene is TRBJ1-2, the V gene TRBV6-5; TRBD1 agrees at 8 bases. This CDR3 contains 13 residues. V shed 6 bases and J 6 bases; nucleotides not matched to a gene: 6. Germline CDR1 MNHEY, CDR2 SVGAGI. The CDR3 region has the DNA TGTGCCAGCAGCCCAGGACAGGGCAATGGCTACACCTTC. Protein sequence: CASSPGQGNGYTF.

This clone turned up a few times. The chain joins TRBV7-9 to TRBJ2-7; 13 bases fit TRBD2. The CDR3 contains 15 residues. The trim removed 5 bases at V and 3 bases at J, leaving 4 bases unmatched. Germline loops: CDR1 SEHNR, CDR2 FQNEAQ (reference sequence). CDR3 DNA sequence: TGTGCCAGCAGCCCGAGGACTAGCGGGAGCTACGAGCAGTACTTC. The encoded protein is CASSPRTSGSYEQYF.

In its sample, this clone is medium-sized. The chain carries TRBV6-1 and TRBJ1-1, with D possibly TRBD1 on 6 matching bases. Germline V CDR1 and CDR2: MNHNS, SASEGT. Deletions cut 6 bases from V and 3 bases from J, with 17 bases between. The CDR3 is 15 residues long. This CDR3 is CASRPVTGWDTEAFF. The DNA for the CDR3 is TGTGCCAGCAGGCCTGTGACAGGATGGGACACTGAAGCTTTCTTT.

The rearrangement joins TRBV7-3 to TRBJ2-1, with a possible D match to TRBD2 (5 bases). V was pared by 0 bases and J by 3 bases, with 9 bases between. CDR3 size: 15 residues. CDR1 and CDR2 (germline): SGHTA, FQGTGA. This chain's CDR3 is CASSLTTGIYNEQFF. The CDR3 coding sequence is TGTGCCAGCAGCTTAACGACGGGAATCTACAATGAGCAGTTCTTC. Full variable domain (rest looked up from reference TRBV7-3 and TRBJ2-1): GAGVSQTPSNKVTEKGKYVELRCDPISGHTALYWYRQSLGQGPEFLIYFQGTGAADDSGLPNDRFFAVRPEGSVSTLKIQRTERGDSAVYLCASSLTTGIYNEQFFGPGTRLTVL.

The chain couples TRBV30 to TRBJ1-1; TRBD1 matches 10 bases. CDR3 length equals 11 residues. Germline V gene lookup returns CDR1 GTSNPN and CDR2 SVGIG (reference sequence). Unmatched junction bases numbered 9, after V lost 8 bases and J lost 12 bases. DNA for the CDR3: TGTGCCGAGGACAGGGGGGGTTTAACTTTCTTT. This gives the protein CAEDRGGLTFF.

As to this clone: This is likely a read error, given that the CDR3 carries no conserved phenylalanine or tryptophan at its end. V gene TRBV25-1 combines with J gene TRBJ1-2; D is perhaps TRBD1 (6 bases). V lost 6 bases, J lost 4 bases, and 12 bases lay in between. Germline loops: CDR1 MGHDK, CDR2 SYGVNS. The CDR3 contains 13 residues. In DNA, the CDR3 is TGTGCCAGCAGATCGGACAGCTTCTATGGCTACACCCTC. Its translation is CASRSDSFYGYTL.

This clone was counted between two and nine times. This chain uses TRBV6-1 with TRBJ1-1; 8 nucleotides match TRBD1. The junction had 8 bases not matched to a gene; V was cut back by 1 base and J by 10 bases. The CDR3 runs to 14 residues. The germline V gene has CDR1 MNHNS and CDR2 SASEGT. CDR3 sequence: CASSEDQGAIGAFF. For the CDR3, the DNA is TGTGCCAGCAGTGAAGATCAGGGGGCGATTGGAGCTTTCTTT.